This T cell receptor (beta chain) derives from a study of cytomegalovirus exposure and HLA in healthy donors. The study's findings and limits: In vitro assays verified that three CMV-associated chains recognized CMV antigens specifically. Reportedly, cytomegalovirus status was diagnosed with high sensitivity and specificity. The study recorded some 160 TCR beta chains that were cytomegalovirus-associated.

An approximately 130-subject validation cohort, separate from the approximately 690-subject first cohort, supplied the donors. The CDR3 spans 16 residues. CDR1 and CDR2 (germline): SGHRS, YFSETQ. With V trimmed by 4 bases and J by 6 bases, 9 bases remained unmatched. Sequencing was performed with immunoSEQ multiplex PCR; in TCRdb, only in-frame clones are kept and a portion is missing. The data contain around 250,000 clones, less than 95% of them singletons. A remark on this clone: Its specificity is unknown.

Sequencing was carried out using PBMCs. The clonotype comes from a woman aged 30 to 39 in good health and CMV-seronegative. The chain carries TRBV5-1 and TRBJ2-2, with TRBD1 matching 10 bases. The CDR3 loop reads CASSLLAGTGAGELFF. The CDR3 DNA follows: TGCGCCAGCAGCCTACTAGCCGGGACAGGGGCCGGGGAGCTGTTTTTT.